This T cell receptor (beta chain) is from a study of neoadjuvant anti-PD-1 for oral cavity cancer. The time point here: after neoadjuvant nivolumab, at surgical resection. Repertoires were generated with immunoSEQ multiplex PCR, while TCRdb's copy carries only in-frame clones and drops some. The data contain over 30,000 clones, 70% to 80% of them singletons. Germline assignment: CDR1 SEHNR and CDR2 FQNEAQ (reference sequence). Trimming took 4 bases from V and 1 from J; bases not matched to a gene: 6. The CDR3 consists of 15 residues. This sequence joins TRBV7-9 and TRBJ2-5, with TRBD1 matching 7 bases. The source is a person between 40 and 79 years old with oral cavity squamous cell carcinoma. The starting material was PBMCs, obtained after nivolumab (anti-PD-1) treatment. CDR3 sequence (DNA): TGTGCCAGCAGCTATAGACAGGGCCGCCAAGAGACCCAGTACTTC. Its protein is CASSYRQGRQETQYF.